The sequence of this TCR beta chain was determined in a study of shared clonotypes between healthy human individuals. TCRdb keeps only in-frame clones here, not all; method: immunoSEQ multiplex PCR. The table has some 2 million clones, 85% to 95% seen once; the top ten hold 0.13%. Between the trimmed V and J ends, which lost 5 bases and 4 bases, there was a span of 12 bases. Germline loops: CDR1 SGHNT, CDR2 YYREEE (reference sequence). CDR3 size: 13 residues. The sample consisted of naive CD4+ T cells sorted from blood. Regarding subset: CD45RA+ positively selected. The chain joins TRBV5-4 to TRBJ1-2; D unclear. The TCR originated in a man aged 18 to 35 in good health. The CDR3 reads CASSNPGVYGYTF. The CDR3 DNA reads TGTGCCAGCAGTAACCCTGGGGTCTATGGCTACACCTTC.